Described below is a single T cell receptor beta chain sequence and its context. What it binds is unknown. This sample was taken from a study of beta chain features in type 1 diabetes. Findings of the study overall: Sequencing of cDNA might inflate the share of cells that strongly express TCR. Moderate yet significant TCRB CDR3 shortening was seen in Type 1 diabetes patients in all four CD4+ subsets.

One heparinised draw, averaging roughly 0.12 L, was taken per donor. The sequenced template was cDNA made from the entire isolated RNA. Assay: immunoSEQ multiplex PCR; the TCRdb copy retains only in-frame clones and omits some. The top ten clones hold 0.015% to 0.02% of a sample with roughly 330,000 clones, roughly 9.6% of them seen once. This CDR3 is 14 amino acids long. V was cut by 2 bases and J by 4 bases, with 9 bases left in between. The V gene's germline CDR1 is SGHTA and CDR2 FQGNSA. This sequence originates from a woman under 40 in good health. This chain connects TRBV7-2 to TRBJ1-5, with a possible D match to TRBD1 (5 bases). The specimen sequenced was naive CD4+ T cells from blood. Here the CDR3 DNA reads TGTGCCAGCAGCTTAAGGGGCCCAAATCAGCCCCAGCATTTT. This translates into CASSLRGPNQPQHF.